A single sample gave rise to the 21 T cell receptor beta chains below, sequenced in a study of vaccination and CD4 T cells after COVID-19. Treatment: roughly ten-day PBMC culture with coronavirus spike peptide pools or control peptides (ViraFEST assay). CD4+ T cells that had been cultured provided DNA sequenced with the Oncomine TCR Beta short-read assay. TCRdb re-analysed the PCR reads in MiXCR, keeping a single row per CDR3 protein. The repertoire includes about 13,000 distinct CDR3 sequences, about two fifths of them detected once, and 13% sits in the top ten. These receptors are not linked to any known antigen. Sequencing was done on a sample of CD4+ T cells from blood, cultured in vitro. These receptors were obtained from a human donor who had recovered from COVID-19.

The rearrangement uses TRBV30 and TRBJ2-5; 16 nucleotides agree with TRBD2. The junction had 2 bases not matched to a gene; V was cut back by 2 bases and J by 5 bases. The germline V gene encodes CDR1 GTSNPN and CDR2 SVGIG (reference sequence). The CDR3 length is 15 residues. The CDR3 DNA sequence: TGTGCCTGGAGTTTGGGACTAGCGGGGGGGGAGACCCAGTACTTC. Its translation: CAWSLGLAGGETQYF.

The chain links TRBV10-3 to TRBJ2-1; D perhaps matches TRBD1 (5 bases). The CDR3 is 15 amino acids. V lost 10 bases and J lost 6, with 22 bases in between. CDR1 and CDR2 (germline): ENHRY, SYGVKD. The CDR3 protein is CATSLAGDTGNEQFF. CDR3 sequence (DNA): TGTGCCACTTCCCTGGCCGGAGATACAGGCAATGAGCAGTTCTTC.

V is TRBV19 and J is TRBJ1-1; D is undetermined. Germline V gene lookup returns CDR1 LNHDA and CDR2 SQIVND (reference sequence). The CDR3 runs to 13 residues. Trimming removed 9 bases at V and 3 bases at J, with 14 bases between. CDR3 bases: TGTGCCAGCCGCCGTCGGGTTGACACTGAAGCTTTCTTT. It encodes CASRRRVDTEAFF.

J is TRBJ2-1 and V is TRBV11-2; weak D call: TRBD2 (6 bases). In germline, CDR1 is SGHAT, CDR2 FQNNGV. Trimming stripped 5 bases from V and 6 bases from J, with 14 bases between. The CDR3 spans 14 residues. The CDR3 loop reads CASSPILAGNEQFF. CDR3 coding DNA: TGTGCCAGCAGCCCAATACTAGCTGGCAATGAGCAGTTCTTC.

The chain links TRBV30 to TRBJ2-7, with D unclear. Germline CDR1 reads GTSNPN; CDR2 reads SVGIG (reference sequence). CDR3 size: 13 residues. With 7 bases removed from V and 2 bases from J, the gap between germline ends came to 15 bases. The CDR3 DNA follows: TGTGCCTCCTCTCCGGGCCTCACCTACGAGCAGTACTTC. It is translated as CASSPGLTYEQYF.

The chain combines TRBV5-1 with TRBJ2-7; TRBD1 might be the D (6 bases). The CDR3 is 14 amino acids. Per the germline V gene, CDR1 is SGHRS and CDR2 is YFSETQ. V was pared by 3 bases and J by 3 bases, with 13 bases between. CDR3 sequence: CASSSGQTNYEQYF. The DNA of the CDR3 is TGCGCCAGCAGCTCCGGACAGACCAACTACGAGCAGTACTTC.

The CDR3 DNA is TGTGCCAGTAGTATTCTAGCGGGAGTAGGAGAGACCCAGTACTTC. This encodes CASSILAGVGETQYF. This chain connects TRBV19 to TRBJ2-5; 10 positions agree with TRBD2. The junction had 5 bases not matched to a gene; V was cut back by 3 bases and J by 4 bases. Germline-derived CDR1 and CDR2 are LNHDA and SQIVND (reference sequence). The CDR3 spans 15 residues. The full variable domain, its missing parts supplied by reference TRBV19 and TRBJ2-5, is DGGITQSPKYLFRKEGQNVTLSCEQNLNHDAMYWYRQDPGQGLRLIYYSQIVNDFQKGDIAEGYSVSREKKESFPLTVTSAQKNPTAFYLCASSILAGVGETQYFGPGTRLLVL.

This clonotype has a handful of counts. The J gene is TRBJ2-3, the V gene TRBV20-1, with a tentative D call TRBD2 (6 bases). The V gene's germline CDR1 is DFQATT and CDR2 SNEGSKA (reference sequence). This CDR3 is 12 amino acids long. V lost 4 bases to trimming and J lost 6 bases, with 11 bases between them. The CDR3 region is CSAKTLADTQYF. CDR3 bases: TGCAGTGCTAAAACACTAGCCGATACGCAGTATTTT.

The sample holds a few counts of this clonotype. CDR3 loop: CASSQVRQGARSGANVLTF. The DNA for the CDR3 is TGCGCCAGCAGCCAAGTCCGACAGGGGGCCCGCTCTGGGGCCAACGTCCTGACTTTC. This chain uses TRBV4-3 with TRBJ2-6, with 10 bases identical to TRBD1. Germline loops: CDR1 LGHNA, CDR2 YSLEER. V lost 1 base, J lost 0 bases, and 6 bases stayed unmatched. This CDR3 region has 19 residues.

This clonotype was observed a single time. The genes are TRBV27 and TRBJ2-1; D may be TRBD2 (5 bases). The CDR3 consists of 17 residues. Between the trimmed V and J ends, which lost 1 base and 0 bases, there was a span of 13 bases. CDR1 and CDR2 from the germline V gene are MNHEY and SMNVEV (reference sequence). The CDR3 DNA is TGTGCCAGCAGTTTATATGTGAGCACTAGCTCCTACAATGAGCAGTTCTTC. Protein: CASSLYVSTSSYNEQFF.

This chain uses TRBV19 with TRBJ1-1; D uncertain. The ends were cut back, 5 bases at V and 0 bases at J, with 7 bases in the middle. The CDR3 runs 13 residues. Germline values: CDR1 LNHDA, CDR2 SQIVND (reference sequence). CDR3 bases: TGTGCCAGTAGTTATGTCTTGAACACTGAAGCTTTCTTT. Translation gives CASSYVLNTEAFF.

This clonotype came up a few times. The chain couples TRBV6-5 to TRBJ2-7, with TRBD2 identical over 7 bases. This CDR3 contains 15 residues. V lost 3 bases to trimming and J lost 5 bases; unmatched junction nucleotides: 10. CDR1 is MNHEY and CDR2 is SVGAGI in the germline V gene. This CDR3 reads CASSYQGGAGDEQYF. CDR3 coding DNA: TGTGCCAGCAGTTATCAGGGAGGGGCGGGAGACGAGCAGTACTTC.

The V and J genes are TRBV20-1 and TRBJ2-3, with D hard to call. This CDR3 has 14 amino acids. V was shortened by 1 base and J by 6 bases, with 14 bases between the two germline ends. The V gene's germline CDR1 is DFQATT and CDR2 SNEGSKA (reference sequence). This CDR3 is CSARVSPVSDTQYF. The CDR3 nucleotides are TGCAGTGCTAGAGTGAGCCCCGTGTCCGATACGCAGTATTTT.

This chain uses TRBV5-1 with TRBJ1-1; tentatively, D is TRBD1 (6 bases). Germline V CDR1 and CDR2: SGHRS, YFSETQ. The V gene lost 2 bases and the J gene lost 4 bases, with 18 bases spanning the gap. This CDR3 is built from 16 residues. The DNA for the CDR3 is TGCGCCAGCAGCTTACCCCGGGGAGGGGGTGGCACTGAAGCTTTCTTT. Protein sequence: CASSLPRGGGGTEAFF.

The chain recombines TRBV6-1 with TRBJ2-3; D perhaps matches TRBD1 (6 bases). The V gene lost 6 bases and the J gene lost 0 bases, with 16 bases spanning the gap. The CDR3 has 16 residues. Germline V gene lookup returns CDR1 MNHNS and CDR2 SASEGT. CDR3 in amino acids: CASSGPRGPSTDTQYF. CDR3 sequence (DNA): TGTGCCAGCAGCGGACCCAGGGGCCCTAGCACAGATACGCAGTATTTT.

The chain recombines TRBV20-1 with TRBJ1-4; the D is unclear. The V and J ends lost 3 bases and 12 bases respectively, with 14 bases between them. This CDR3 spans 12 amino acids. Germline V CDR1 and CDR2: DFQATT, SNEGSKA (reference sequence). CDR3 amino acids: CSASWAGNQLFF. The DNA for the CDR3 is TGCAGTGCTAGTTGGGCAGGAAATCAACTGTTTTTT.

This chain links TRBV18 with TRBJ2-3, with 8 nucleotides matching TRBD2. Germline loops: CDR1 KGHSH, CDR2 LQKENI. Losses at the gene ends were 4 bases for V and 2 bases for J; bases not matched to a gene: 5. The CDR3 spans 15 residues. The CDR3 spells CASSLLAASTDTQYF. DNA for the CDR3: TGTGCCAGCTCACTACTAGCGGCATCCACAGATACGCAGTATTTT. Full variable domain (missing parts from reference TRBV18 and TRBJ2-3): NAGVMQNPRHLVRRRGQEARLRCSPMKGHSHVYWYRQLPEEGLKFMVYLQKENIIDESGMPKERFSAEFPKEGPSILRIQQVVRGDSAAYFCASSLLAASTDTQYFGPGTRLTVL.

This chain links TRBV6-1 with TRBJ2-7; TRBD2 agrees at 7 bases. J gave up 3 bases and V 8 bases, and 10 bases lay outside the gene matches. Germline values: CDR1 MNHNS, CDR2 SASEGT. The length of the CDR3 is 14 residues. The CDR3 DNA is TGTGCCAGCCACTCGGGGGGAGGCAACTACGAGCAGTACTTC. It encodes CASHSGGGNYEQYF.

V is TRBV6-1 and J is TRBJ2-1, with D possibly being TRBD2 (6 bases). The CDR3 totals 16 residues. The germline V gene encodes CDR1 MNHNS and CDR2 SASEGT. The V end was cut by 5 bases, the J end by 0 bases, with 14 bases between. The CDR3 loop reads CASSRLSGSSYNEQFF. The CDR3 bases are TGTGCCAGCAGTCGACTTAGCGGCAGCTCCTACAATGAGCAGTTCTTC.

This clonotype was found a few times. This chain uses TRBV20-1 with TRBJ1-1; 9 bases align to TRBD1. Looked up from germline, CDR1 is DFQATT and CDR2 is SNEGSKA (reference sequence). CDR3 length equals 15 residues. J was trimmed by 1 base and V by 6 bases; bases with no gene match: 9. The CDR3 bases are TGCAGTGCAGAAATGACAGGGGGTACGAACACTGAAGCTTTCTTT. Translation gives CSAEMTGGTNTEAFF.

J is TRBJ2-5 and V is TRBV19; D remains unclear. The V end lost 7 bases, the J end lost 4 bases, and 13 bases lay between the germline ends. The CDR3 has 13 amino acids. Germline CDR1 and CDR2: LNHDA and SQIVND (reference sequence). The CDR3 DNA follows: TGTGCCAGTACCTTTAACCGAGGAGAGACCCAGTACTTC. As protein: CASTFNRGETQYF.